What follows are 5 T cell receptor beta chains derived from one specimen sequenced in a study of blood T cell repertoires in COVID-19. Measured with immunoSEQ multiplex PCR; TCRdb has only the in-frame clones, and not every one. The sample lists more than 150,000 clones; about 85% were seen once. The sequencing sample was made of peripheral blood. These receptors were obtained from a man aged 70 or older with active or convalescent COVID-19.

V and J are TRBV5-4 and TRBJ1-2; D unclear. The V and J ends lost 1 base and 10 bases respectively, with 14 bases between them. Germline-derived CDR1 and CDR2 are SGHNT and YYREEE (reference sequence). This CDR3 has 13 residues. The chain's CDR3 is CASSLKWVEDYTF. In DNA form, the CDR3 reads TGTGCCAGCAGCTTGAAATGGGTCGAGGACTACACCTTC.

The chain links TRBV6-5 to TRBJ1-2; 8 bases line up with TRBD1. The CDR3 sequence is 15 residues long. From germline, CDR1 is MNHEY and CDR2 SVGAGI. J gave up 0 bases and V 5 bases, and 5 bases lay outside the gene matches. CDR3 nucleotides: TGTGCCAGCAGTCAACAGGGGGGGTCTAACTATGGCTACACCTTC. Its protein is CASSQQGGSNYGYTF.

V and J are TRBV29-1 and TRBJ2-7, with TRBD2 matching over 9 bases. Germline V gives CDR1 SQVTM, CDR2 ANQGSEA. V dropped 4 bases and J dropped 0; count of bases not matched to a gene: 4. This CDR3 has 14 amino acids. The CDR3 region has the DNA TGCAGCGTTGTGGAGCGGGAGGCCTCCTACGAGCAGTACTTC. It yields the protein CSVVEREASYEQYF.

The chain links TRBV3-1 (or the pseudogene TRBV3-2) to TRBJ2-5, with TRBD2 matching 11 bases. The CDR3 totals 17 residues. J was trimmed by 3 bases and V by 5 bases; bases with no gene match: 11. Germline CDR1 reads LGHDT; CDR2 reads YNNKEL (reference sequence). In DNA, the CDR3 is TGTGCCAGCAGCAAAGCTAGCGGGGGGTACTCCGAAGAGACCCAGTACTTC. This gives the protein CASSKASGGYSEETQYF.

J is TRBJ1-2 and V is TRBV5-6; the D gene is possibly TRBD1 (5 bases). With 5 bases removed from V and 4 bases from J, the gap between germline ends came to 9 bases. The CDR3 is 12 amino acids. Germline V gene data show CDR1 as SGHDT and CDR2 as YYEEEE. CDR3 residues: CASSSGGYGYTF. CDR3 bases: TGTGCCAGCAGTTCCGGGGGCTATGGCTACACCTTC.